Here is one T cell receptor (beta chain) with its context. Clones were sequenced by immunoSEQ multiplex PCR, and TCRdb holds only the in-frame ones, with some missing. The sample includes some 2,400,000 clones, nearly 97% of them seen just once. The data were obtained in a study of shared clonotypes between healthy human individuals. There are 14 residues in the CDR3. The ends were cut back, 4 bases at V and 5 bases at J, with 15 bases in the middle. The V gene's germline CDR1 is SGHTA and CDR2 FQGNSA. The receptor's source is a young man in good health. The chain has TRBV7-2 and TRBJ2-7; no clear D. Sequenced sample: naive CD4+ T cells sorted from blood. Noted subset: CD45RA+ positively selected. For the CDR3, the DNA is TGTGCCAGCAGCTGGGTCCTAGATCGCGACGAGCAGTACTTC. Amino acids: CASSWVLDRDEQYF.